These 14 T cell receptor beta chains were all obtained from the same sample, sequenced in a study of blood T cells in healthy people across ages. Alongside a J-beta primer mix, a sample-barcoded 5' primer served in a second PCR lasting roughly 7 to 12 cycles. TCRdb re-analysed the 5' RACE reads in MiXCR, keeping a single row per CDR3 protein. In the table there are 850,000 to 1,000,000 distinct CDR3 sequences, around 48% of which are singletons. The sequencing sample was made of blood. These receptors were obtained from a man under 40 in good health.

This clonotype was observed a single time. The CDR3, as DNA: TGTGCCAGCAGTCGCCCCGACAGGGGAATTTTACTCATGAACACTGAAGCTTTCTTT. Its translation: CASSRPDRGILLMNTEAFF. The V and J genes are TRBV6-1 and TRBJ1-1, with 8 bases that match TRBD1. The J segment lost 0 bases and the V segment lost 5 bases, leaving 17 bases of the junction unmatched. The CDR3 has 19 residues. In germline, CDR1 is MNHNS, CDR2 SASEGT.

This chain joins TRBV11-1 and TRBJ2-5; 8 bases are a match to TRBD2. In germline, CDR1 is SGHAT, CDR2 FQDESV (reference sequence). The ends lost 5 bases at V and 1 base at J; junction bases unmatched: 9. The CDR3 runs to 16 residues. The CDR3, as DNA: TGTGCCAGCAGCCCCGGTTCGGGGGGGGCCCAAGAGACCCAGTACTTC. Translated: CASSPGSGGAQETQYF.

This sequence joins TRBV6-2 or TRBV6-3 and TRBJ2-5; no firm D call. Germline assignment: CDR1 MNHEY and CDR2 SVGEGT. V lost 0 bases and J lost 11, with 19 bases in between. This CDR3 has 15 residues. As DNA, the CDR3 is TGTGCCAGCAGTTACTCGCGGCTGTTGTACAATGAGCAGTACTTC. It codes for CASSYSRLLYNEQYF.

The genes are TRBV18 and TRBJ1-3; D call uncertain. CDR3 length equals 14 residues. V gave up 3 bases and J gave up 6 bases, with 12 bases separating them. Germline V gene data show CDR1 as KGHSH and CDR2 as LQKENI. The CDR3 sequence: CASSPAGAENTIYF. In DNA, the CDR3 is TGTGCCAGCTCACCGGCGGGAGCCGAAAACACCATATATTTT. The full variable domain, rest sourced from reference TRBV18 and TRBJ1-3, is NAGVMQNPRHLVRRRGQEARLRCSPMKGHSHVYWYRQLPEEGLKFMVYLQKENIIDESGMPKERFSAEFPKEGPSILRIQQVVRGDSAAYFCASSPAGAENTIYFGEGSWLTVV.

The rearrangement links TRBV12-3 or TRBV12-4 to TRBJ2-6; D is ambiguous. The CDR3 runs to 18 residues. V was cut by 3 bases and J by 0 bases, with 15 bases left in between. The CDR3 reads CASSFFGNRNSGANVLTF. Written as DNA, the CDR3 is TGTGCCAGCAGTTTCTTCGGAAACAGAAACTCTGGGGCCAACGTCCTGACTTTC.

The chain combines TRBV27 with TRBJ2-5; D possibly corresponds to TRBD1 (5 bases). The CDR3 length is 13 residues. Between the trimmed V and J ends, which lost 4 bases and 4 bases, there was a span of 10 bases. Germline assignment: CDR1 MNHEY and CDR2 SMNVEV (reference sequence). In nucleotides, the CDR3 is TGTGCCAGCAGTTCAGCAGGGTCAGAGACCCAGTACTTC. Protein sequence: CASSSAGSETQYF.

The sample holds a few counts of this clonotype. This chain uses TRBV4-3 with TRBJ2-1; D remains ambiguous. Between the trimmed V and J ends, which lost 0 bases and 7 bases, there was a span of 7 bases. Germline-derived CDR1 and CDR2 are LGHNA and YSLEER. The CDR3 totals 13 residues. The CDR3 reads CASSQEDGNEQFF. For the CDR3, the DNA is TGCGCCAGCAGCCAAGAGGATGGGAATGAGCAGTTCTTC.

This clonotype has just one count. CDR3 region: CASSQDHSPNQSRHF. CDR3 nucleotide sequence: TGTGCCAGCAGCCAAGATCATTCGCCAAATCAGTCCCGGCATTTT. The chain recombines TRBV3-1 with TRBJ1-5, with D unresolved. Between the trimmed V and J ends, which lost 0 bases and 15 bases, there was a span of 21 bases. In germline, CDR1 is LGHDT, CDR2 YNNKEL (reference sequence). The CDR3 contains 15 residues.

At least ten counts were recorded for this clonotype. The chain couples TRBV7-2 to TRBJ2-5, with D unresolved. Between the trimmed V and J ends, which lost 3 bases and 4 bases, there was a span of 6 bases. Germline values: CDR1 SGHTA, CDR2 FQGNSA. The CDR3 has 12 amino acids. The CDR3 nucleotides read TGTGCCAGCAGCTTGGGGTTAGAGACCCAGTACTTC. Encoded protein: CASSLGLETQYF.

The genes are TRBV15 and TRBJ2-7; D ambiguous. CDR3 length: 15 residues. V was clipped by 0 bases and J by 2 bases, with 11 bases between them. Germline values: CDR1 LNHNV, CDR2 YYDKDF (reference sequence). The CDR3 DNA follows: TGTGCCACCAGCAGAGATGAGACGGTGACCTACGAGCAGTACTTC. This gives the protein CATSRDETVTYEQYF.

The V call is TRBV6-5, the J call TRBJ2-1; the D gene is possibly TRBD2 (5 bases). With 4 bases removed from V and 9 bases from J, the gap between germline ends came to 13 bases. This CDR3 has 13 residues. Germline V gene data show CDR1 as MNHEY and CDR2 as SVGAGI. The CDR3 region is CASSFKIGGEQFF. CDR3 bases: TGTGCCAGCAGTTTTAAAATAGGAGGTGAGCAGTTCTTC.

Notes on this clonotype: Relative to the germline gene, one junction end is altered; a read error may explain this. CDR3 DNA sequence: TGCGCCAGCAGCCAAGATCCACTAGCGGGGAGCTCCTACAATGAGCAGTTATTC. Amino acid sequence: CASSQDPLAGSSYNEQLF. The chain uses TRBV4-3 and TRBJ2-1, with 10 bases that match TRBD2. Germline lookup yields CDR1 LGHNA and CDR2 YSLEER. This CDR3 region has 18 residues.

The gene calls are TRBV4-1 and TRBJ2-3, with 8 bases fitting TRBD2. V shed 6 bases, J shed 2 bases, and the junction held 7 bases outside the gene matches. The germline CDR1 and CDR2 sequences are MGHRA and YSYEKL. The CDR3 contains 15 residues. The CDR3 coding sequence is TGCGCCAGCAGGACCGAAGCGGGGGACACAGATACGCAGTATTTT. This encodes CASRTEAGDTDTQYF.

The J gene is TRBJ2-4, the V gene TRBV7-9; D gene ambiguous. V was clipped by 5 bases and J by 1 base, with 21 bases between them. CDR1 is SEHNR and CDR2 is FQNEAQ in the germline V gene (reference sequence). This CDR3 has 18 residues. This CDR3 is CASSTHLPSLGAKNIQYF. The CDR3 DNA follows: TGTGCCAGCAGCACTCATCTTCCTAGTTTAGGGGCCAAAAACATTCAGTACTTC.